The 3 T cell receptor beta chains below were found in one sample sequenced in a study of cytomegalovirus exposure and HLA in healthy donors (dated by TCRdb to 2015 to 2018). Library preparation employed the immunoSEQ multiplex PCR assay. For the multiplex PCR, a mixture combining 60 forward primers for TCR Vbeta segments and 13 reverse primers for TCR Jbeta segments was used. The table comes from immuneACCESS by way of TCRdb, which keeps in-frame sequences with V and J called. Part of the clones is missing from these tables; in studies checked, under half for an unresolved V gene and the rest for unknown reasons. The sample has approximately 170,000 clones on record, around 75% of them singletons. 4.7% of the sample comes from the top ten. The specimen was PBMCs. The receptors here all came from a man in his late teens or twenties in good health and CMV-seropositive.

This chain links TRBV19 with TRBJ2-2, with D unresolved. CDR1 and CDR2 (germline): LNHDA, SQIVND (reference sequence). The CDR3 contains 14 residues. In nucleotides, the CDR3 is TGTGGCACGACACGGAACCAGAACACCGGGGAGCTGTTTTTT. It yields the protein CGTTRNQNTGELFF. Complete variable domain (other parts from reference TRBV19 and TRBJ2-2): DGGITQSPKYLFRKEGQNVTLSCEQNLNHDAMYWYRQDPGQGLRLIYYSQIVNDFQKGDIAEGYSVSREKKESFPLTVTSAQKNPTAFYLCGTTRNQNTGELFFGEGSRLTVL.

This clone was seen a single time. This chain joins TRBV28 and TRBJ1-2; 9 nucleotides line up with TRBD1. V shed 4 bases, J shed 5 bases, and the junction held 5 bases outside the gene matches. Germline V lookup: CDR1 MDHEN, CDR2 SYDVKM. The CDR3 spans 14 residues. The CDR3 loop reads CASSSSGTGYGYTF. Here the CDR3 DNA reads TGTGCCAGCAGTTCCTCCGGGACAGGGTATGGCTACACCTTC.

The rearrangement joins TRBV12-5 to TRBJ1-1, with TRBD1 matching 9 bases. The CDR3 contains 19 residues. Germline V gene data show CDR1 as LGHNT and CDR2 as FRNRAP. With V trimmed by 3 bases and J by 4 bases, 18 bases remained unmatched. CDR3: CASGFQQGTQGAQVTEAFF. DNA for the CDR3: TGTGCTAGTGGTTTCCAACAAGGTACACAGGGGGCTCAGGTCACTGAAGCTTTCTTT. The full variable domain, completed using reference TRBV12-5 and TRBJ1-1, is DARVTQTPRHKVTEMGQEVTMRCQPILGHNTVFWYRQTMMQGLELLAYFRNRAPLDDSGMPKDRFSAEMPDATLATLKIQPSEPRDSAVYFCASGFQQGTQGAQVTEAFFGQGTRLTVV.